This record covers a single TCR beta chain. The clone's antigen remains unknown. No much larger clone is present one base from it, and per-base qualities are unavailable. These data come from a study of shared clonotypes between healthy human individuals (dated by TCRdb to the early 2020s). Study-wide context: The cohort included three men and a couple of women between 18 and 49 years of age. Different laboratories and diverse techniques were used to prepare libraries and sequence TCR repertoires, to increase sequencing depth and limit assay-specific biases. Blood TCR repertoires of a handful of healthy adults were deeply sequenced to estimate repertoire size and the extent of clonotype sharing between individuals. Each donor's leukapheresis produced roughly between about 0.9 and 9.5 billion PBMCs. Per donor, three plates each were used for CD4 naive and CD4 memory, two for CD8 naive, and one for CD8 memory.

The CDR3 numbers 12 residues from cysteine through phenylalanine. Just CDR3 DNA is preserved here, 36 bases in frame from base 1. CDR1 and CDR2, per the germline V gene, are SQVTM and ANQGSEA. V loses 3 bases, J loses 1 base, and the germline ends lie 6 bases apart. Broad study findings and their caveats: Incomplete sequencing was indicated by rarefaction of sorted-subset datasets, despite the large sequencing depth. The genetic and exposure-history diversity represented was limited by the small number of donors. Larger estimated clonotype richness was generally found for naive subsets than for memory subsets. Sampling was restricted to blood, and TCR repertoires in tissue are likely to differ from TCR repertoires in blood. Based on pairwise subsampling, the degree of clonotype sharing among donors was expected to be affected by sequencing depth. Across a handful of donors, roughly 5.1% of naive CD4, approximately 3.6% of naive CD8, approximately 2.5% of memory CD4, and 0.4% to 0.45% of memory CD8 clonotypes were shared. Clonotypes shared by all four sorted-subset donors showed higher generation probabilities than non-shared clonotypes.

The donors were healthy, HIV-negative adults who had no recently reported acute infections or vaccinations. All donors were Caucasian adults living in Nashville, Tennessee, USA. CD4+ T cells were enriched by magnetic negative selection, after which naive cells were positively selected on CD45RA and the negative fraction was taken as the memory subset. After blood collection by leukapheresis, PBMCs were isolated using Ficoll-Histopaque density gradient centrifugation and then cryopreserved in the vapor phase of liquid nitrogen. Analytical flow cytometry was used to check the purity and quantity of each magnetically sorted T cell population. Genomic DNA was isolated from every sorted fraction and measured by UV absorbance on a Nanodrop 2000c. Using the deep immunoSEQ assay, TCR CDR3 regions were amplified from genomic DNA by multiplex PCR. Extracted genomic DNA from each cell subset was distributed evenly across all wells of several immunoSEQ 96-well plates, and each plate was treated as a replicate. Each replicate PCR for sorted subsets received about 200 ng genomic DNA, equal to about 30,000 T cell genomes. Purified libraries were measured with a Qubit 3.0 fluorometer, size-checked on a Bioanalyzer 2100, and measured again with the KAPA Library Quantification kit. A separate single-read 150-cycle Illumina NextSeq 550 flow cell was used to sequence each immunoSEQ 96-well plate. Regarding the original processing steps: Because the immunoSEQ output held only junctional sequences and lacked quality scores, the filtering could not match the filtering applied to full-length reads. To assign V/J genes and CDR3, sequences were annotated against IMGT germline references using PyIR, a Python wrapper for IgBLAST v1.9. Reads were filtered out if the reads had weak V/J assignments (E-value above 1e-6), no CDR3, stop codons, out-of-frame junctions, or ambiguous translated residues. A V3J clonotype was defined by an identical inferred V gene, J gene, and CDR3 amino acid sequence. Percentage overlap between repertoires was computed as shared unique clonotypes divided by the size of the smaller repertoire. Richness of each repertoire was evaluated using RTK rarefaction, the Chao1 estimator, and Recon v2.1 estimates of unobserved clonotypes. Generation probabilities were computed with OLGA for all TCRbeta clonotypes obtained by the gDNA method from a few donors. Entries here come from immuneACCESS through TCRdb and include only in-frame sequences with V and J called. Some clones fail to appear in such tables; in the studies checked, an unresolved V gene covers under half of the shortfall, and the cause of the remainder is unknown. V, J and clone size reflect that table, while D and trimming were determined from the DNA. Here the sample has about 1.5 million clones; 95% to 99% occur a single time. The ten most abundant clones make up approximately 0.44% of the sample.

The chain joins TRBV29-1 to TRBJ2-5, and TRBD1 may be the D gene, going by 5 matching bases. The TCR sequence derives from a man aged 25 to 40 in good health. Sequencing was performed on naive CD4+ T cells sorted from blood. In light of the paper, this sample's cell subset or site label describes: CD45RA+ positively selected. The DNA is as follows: TGCAGCGTTGACAGGGCCCAAGAGACCCAGTACTTC. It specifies CSVDRAQETQYF.